A selection of T cell receptor beta chains follows, all from one sample in a study of T cell changes during pregnancy in multiple sclerosis. The method was immunoSEQ multiplex PCR; TCRdb's version includes in-frame clones alone and lacks a portion of them. Of approximately 70,000 clones in the sample, 80% to 95% were seen once. Specimen: peripheral blood, collected in the second trimester of pregnancy. The source is a female donor with multiple sclerosis, enrolled in a pregnancy study. The CDR3 runs from the conserved cysteine through the conserved F or W. D genes are given only for firm matches. Part of the rows lack a size; the others show once, few, many or a class for expanded clones.

-,TRBV5-4,TRBJ2-7,-,TGTGCCAGCAGCCCCAATACGGGAGTGGACGAGCAGTACTTC,CASSPNTGVDEQYF
-,TRBV28,TRBJ1-6,TRBD1,TGTGCCAGCAGTTCCGGGGACAGGGACAATTCACCCCTCCACTTT,CASSSGDRDNSPLHF
-,TRBV5-1,TRBJ1-1,-,TGCGCCAGCAGCTTACAACAGGGTATGAACACTGAAGCTTTCTTT,CASSLQQGMNTEAFF
-,TRBV12-5,TRBJ2-5,-,TGTGCTAGTGGAAGCTCGGGTGAAGAGACCCAGTACTTC,CASGSSGEETQYF
-,TRBV2,TRBJ2-5,TRBD2,TGTGCCAGCAGCCGGACTAGCCGAGAAGAGACCCAGTACTTC,CASSRTSREETQYF
-,TRBV6-5,TRBJ2-2,-,TGTGCCAGCAGTTACTCGAGGGGGAAGTCGCACGGGGAGCTGTTTTTT,CASSYSRGKSHGELFF
-,TRBV2,TRBJ2-5,TRBD1,TGTGCCAGCAGACAGCGGACAGGGGCGGGAGAGACCCAGTACTTC,CASRQRTGAGETQYF
-,TRBV4-3,TRBJ1-4,-,TGCGCCAGCAGCCAAGGAACAGGGAGTACTAATGAAAAACTGTTTTTT,CASSQGTGSTNEKLFF
-,TRBV5-1,TRBJ2-1,-,TGCGCCAGCAGTGTGGATCCAAGCGCCTACAATGAGCAGTTCTTC,CASSVDPSAYNEQFF
-,TRBV7-2,TRBJ2-3,TRBD2,TGTGCCAGCAGCCTGCCCGGGGGGGCCGATACGCAGTATTTT,CASSLPGGADTQYF
-,TRBV5-4,TRBJ2-7,TRBD2,TGTGCCAGCAGCCCAGGGACTAGCGGGAGTGACACCTACGAGCAGTACTTC,CASSPGTSGSDTYEQYF
-,TRBV2,TRBJ1-3,-,TGTGCCAGCTTGGGGAGAGACTCTGGAAACACCATATATTTT,CASLGRDSGNTIYF
-,TRBV11-2,TRBJ2-3,TRBD2,TGTGCCAGCAGCCCCAGATCTCGCCTGGGACTACTAATCACAGATACGCAGTATTTT,CASSPRSRLGLLITDTQYF
-,TRBV19,TRBJ1-4,-,TGTGCCAGTAGTATTACCCTTTCAGGTGAAAAACTGTTTTTT,CASSITLSGEKLFF
-,TRBV7-3,TRBJ2-2,-,TGTGCCACGGCTACAGCGGGCGCAAACACCGGGGAGCTGTTTTTT,CATATAGANTGELFF
-,TRBV6-1,TRBJ2-1,TRBD1,TGTGCCGTCGGACAGGGCTGGGAGCAGTTCTTC,CAVGQGWEQFF
once,TRBV9,TRBJ2-1,-,TGTGCCAGCAGCCCCCAAGGGGCGGGGATCTACAATGAGCAGTTCTTC,CASSPQGAGIYNEQFF
-,TRBV7-3,TRBJ2-5,TRBD2,TGTGCCAGCAGCTCACAGCGGGGAAGCGTTCAAGAGACCCAGTACTTC,CASSSQRGSVQETQYF
-,TRBV7-2,TRBJ1-5,TRBD1,TGTGCCAGCGCAAAGGACAGGGACCAGCCCCAGCATTTT,CASAKDRDQPQHF
-,TRBV27,TRBJ2-3,-,TGTGCCAGCAGGATCTCAGCGTTCACAGATACGCAGTATTTT,CASRISAFTDTQYF
-,TRBV6-5,TRBJ2-1,TRBD1,TGTGCCAGCAGTTCTCCGACAGGGCCCTCCTACAATGAGCAGTTCTTC,CASSSPTGPSYNEQFF
-,TRBV2,TRBJ1-5,-,TGTGCCAGCAGTGAAGGTGGGGGCAGTAATCAGCCCCAGCATTTT,CASSEGGGSNQPQHF
-,TRBV10-3,TRBJ2-7,TRBD2,TGTGCCATCAGAGCTGGACTAGCGGAATACTACGAGCAGTACTTC,CAIRAGLAEYYEQYF
-,TRBV9,TRBJ2-5,-,TGTGCCAGCAGCGTGTTTGTGTCGGAGACCCAGTACTTC,CASSVFVSETQYF
once,TRBV30,TRBJ1-2,TRBD1,TGTGCCTGGAGTCGGACAGGGTTTAACTATGGCTACACCTTC,CAWSRTGFNYGYTF
-,TRBV7-8,TRBJ2-5,TRBD2,TGTGCCAGCAGCTTTCTAGCGGGCGTGGGGTTACAAGAGACCCAGTACTTC,CASSFLAGVGLQETQYF
-,TRBV11-3,TRBJ2-1,TRBD2,TGTGCCAGCAGCCTGAGCGCGATTGAAGGACTAGGAGGCAATGAGCAGTTCTTC,CASSLSAIEGLGGNEQFF
-,TRBV15,TRBJ1-4,-,TGTGCCACCAGCGGACACAGGGCGGAAGGGGAAAAACTGTTTTTT,CATSGHRAEGEKLFF
-,TRBV4-3,TRBJ1-1,-,TGCGCCAGCAGCCAAGATCGGGTCGCTGAAGCTTTCTTT,CASSQDRVAEAFF
-,TRBV19,TRBJ2-5,-,TGTGCCAGTAGTATCCTCGGGGACACACAAGAGACCCAGTACTTC,CASSILGDTQETQYF
-,TRBV14,TRBJ1-1,-,TGTGCCAGCAGCCACCCCACAGGGTTGGTCACTGAAGCTTTCTTT,CASSHPTGLVTEAFF
few,TRBV6-5,TRBJ1-5,-,TGTGCCAGCAGTCCCGGGGGTCAGCCCCAGCATTTT,CASSPGGQPQHF
-,TRBV28,TRBJ2-2,TRBD1,TGTGCCAGCAGGGACATACAGGGGGCGCGCCCCACCGGGGAGCTGTTTTTT,CASRDIQGARPTGELFF
-,TRBV5-1,TRBJ2-4,TRBD1,TGCGCCAGCAGCTTGGAGGGGGCGCAAGCCAAAAACATTCAGTACTTC,CASSLEGAQAKNIQYF
-,TRBV6-6,TRBJ2-7,TRBD1,TGTGCCAGCAGTTCTAGGGACAGCTACTACGAGCAGTACTTC,CASSSRDSYYEQYF
-,TRBV7-9,TRBJ2-7,TRBD1,TGTGCCAGCAGCCTATCGACAGGGTACTACGAGCAGTACTTC,CASSLSTGYYEQYF
-,TRBV5-1,TRBJ2-1,TRBD1,TGCGCCAGCAGCTCTGCGGGACAGGGATACAATGAGCAGTTCTTC,CASSSAGQGYNEQFF
few,TRBV18,TRBJ1-6,TRBD1,TGTGCCAGCTCACAAGTCCCGGGACAGGATTCACCCCTCCACTTT,CASSQVPGQDSPLHF
-,TRBV6-6,TRBJ1-2,TRBD1,TGTGCCAGCAGGACTTCCGGGACAGGGAAGTATGGCTACACCTTC,CASRTSGTGKYGYTF
-,TRBV2,TRBJ2-7,TRBD1,TGTGCCAGCAGTGCTATACAGGGGATGACCTACGAGCAGTACTTC,CASSAIQGMTYEQYF
-,TRBV14,TRBJ2-2,TRBD2,TGTGCCAGCAGCCACCTGAGGGCTAGCGGGGAGAACACCGGGGAGCTGTTTTTT,CASSHLRASGENTGELFF
-,TRBV11-2,TRBJ1-2,-,TGTGCCAGCAGCTTAGACTGGGCAGCATCGGATGGCTACACCTTC,CASSLDWAASDGYTF
-,TRBV6-1,TRBJ2-7,TRBD2,TGTGCCAGCAGCGCGCCCGCGACTAGCGGTTACGAGCAGTACTTC,CASSAPATSGYEQYF
once,TRBV28,TRBJ1-2,-,TGTGCCAGCACAATACAGGGATCCTATGGCTACACCTTC,CASTIQGSYGYTF
-,TRBV7-2,TRBJ2-7,TRBD2,TGTGCCAGCAGTCGACTAGCGGGATGGTACGAGCAGTACTTC,CASSRLAGWYEQYF
-,TRBV10-3,TRBJ2-1,TRBD1,TGTGCCATCAGTGATCACACAGGGGCTACCAATGAGCAGTTCTTC,CAISDHTGATNEQFF
-,TRBV29-1,TRBJ2-7,TRBD1,TGCAGCGCCGGGACAGGGGGCTACGAGCAGTACTTC,CSAGTGGYEQYF
once,TRBV7-3,TRBJ2-1,-,TGTGCCAGCAGCTTAGGCGGGGCAGGGCCGAACAATGAGCAGTTCTTC,CASSLGGAGPNNEQFF
few,TRBV5-4,TRBJ1-2,-,TGTGCCAGCAGCCGAGAGGGGGATGGCTACACCTTC,CASSREGDGYTF
-,TRBV28,TRBJ1-1,-,TGTGCCAGCAGCCCGTGGGGGGGGAACACTGAAGCTTTCTTT,CASSPWGGNTEAFF
-,TRBV11-2,TRBJ1-2,-,TGTGCCAGCAGCCCGGGGGGCACGCTCTATGGCTACACCTTC,CASSPGGTLYGYTF
-,TRBV10-3,TRBJ2-6,-,TGTGCCATCAGTGAAATCTTCTCTGGGGCCAACGTCCTGACTTTC,CAISEIFSGANVLTF